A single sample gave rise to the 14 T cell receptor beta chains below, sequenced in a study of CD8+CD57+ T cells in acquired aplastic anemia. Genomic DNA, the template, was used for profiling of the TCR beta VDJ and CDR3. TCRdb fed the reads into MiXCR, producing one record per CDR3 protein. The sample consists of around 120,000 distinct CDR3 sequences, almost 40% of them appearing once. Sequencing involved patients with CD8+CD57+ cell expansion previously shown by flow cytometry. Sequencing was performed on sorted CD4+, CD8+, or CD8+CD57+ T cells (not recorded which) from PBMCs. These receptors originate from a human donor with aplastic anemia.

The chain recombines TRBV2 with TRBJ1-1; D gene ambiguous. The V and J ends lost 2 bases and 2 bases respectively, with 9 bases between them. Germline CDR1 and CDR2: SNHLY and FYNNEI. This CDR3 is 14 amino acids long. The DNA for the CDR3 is TGTGCCAGCAGTGAATGGGCGGCCAACACTGAAGCTTTCTTT. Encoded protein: CASSEWAANTEAFF.

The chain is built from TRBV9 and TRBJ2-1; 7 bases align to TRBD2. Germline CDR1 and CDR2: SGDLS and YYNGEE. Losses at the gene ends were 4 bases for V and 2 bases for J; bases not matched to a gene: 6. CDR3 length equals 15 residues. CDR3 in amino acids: CASSITSETYNEQFF. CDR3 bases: TGTGCCAGCAGCATTACTAGCGAAACCTACAATGAGCAGTTCTTC.

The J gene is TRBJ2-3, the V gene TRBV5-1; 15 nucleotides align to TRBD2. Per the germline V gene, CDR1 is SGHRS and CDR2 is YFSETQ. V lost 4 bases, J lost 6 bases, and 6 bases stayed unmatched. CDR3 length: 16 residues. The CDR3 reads CASSLGLAGGRDTQYF. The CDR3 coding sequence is TGCGCCAGCAGCCTCGGACTAGCGGGGGGGCGGGATACGCAGTATTTT.

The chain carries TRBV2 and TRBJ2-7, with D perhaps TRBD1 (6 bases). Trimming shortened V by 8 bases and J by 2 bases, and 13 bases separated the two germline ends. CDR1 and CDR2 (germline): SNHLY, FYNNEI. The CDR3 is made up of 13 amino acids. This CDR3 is CASSRGTTYEQYV. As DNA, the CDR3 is TGTGCCAGCTCCAGGGGTACGACCTACGAGCAGTACGTC.

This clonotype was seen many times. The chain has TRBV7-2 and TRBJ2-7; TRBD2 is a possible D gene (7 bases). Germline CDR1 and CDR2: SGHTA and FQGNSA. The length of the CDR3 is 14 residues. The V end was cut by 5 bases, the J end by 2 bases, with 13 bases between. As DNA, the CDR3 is TGTGCCAGCAGCCCCCGGGGGGCAACCTACGAGCAGTACTTC. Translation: CASSPRGATYEQYF.

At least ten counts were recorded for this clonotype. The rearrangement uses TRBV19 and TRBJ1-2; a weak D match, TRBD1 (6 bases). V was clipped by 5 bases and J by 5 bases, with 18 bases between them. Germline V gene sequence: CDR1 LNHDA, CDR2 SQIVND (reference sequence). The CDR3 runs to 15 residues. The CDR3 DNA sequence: TGTGCCAGTAGTGGGGGGGCAACGAACCGTTATGGCTACACCTTC. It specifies CASSGGATNRYGYTF.

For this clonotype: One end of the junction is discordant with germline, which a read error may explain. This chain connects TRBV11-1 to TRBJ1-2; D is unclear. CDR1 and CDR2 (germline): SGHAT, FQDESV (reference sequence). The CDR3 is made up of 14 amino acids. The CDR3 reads CASSPYLRGGGCTF. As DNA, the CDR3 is TGTGCCAGCAGCCCATACCTCCGGGGAGGAGGCTGCACCTTC.

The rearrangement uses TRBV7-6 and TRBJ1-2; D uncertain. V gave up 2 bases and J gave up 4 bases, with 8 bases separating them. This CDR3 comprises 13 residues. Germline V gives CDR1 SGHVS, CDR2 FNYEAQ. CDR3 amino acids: CASSLSQSYGYTF. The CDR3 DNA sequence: TGTGCCAGCAGCTTATCTCAATCCTATGGCTACACCTTC. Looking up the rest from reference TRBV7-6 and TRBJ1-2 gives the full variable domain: GAGVSQSPRYKVTKRGQDVALRCDPISGHVSLYWYRQALGQGPEFLTYFNYEAQQDKSGLPNDRFSAERPEGSISTLTIQRTEQRDSAMYRCASSLSQSYGYTFGSGTRLTVV.

CDR3 nucleotides: TGCAGTGCCCCTAGCGGGAGTGGGCAAGAGACCCAGTACTTC. Translation: CSAPSGSGQETQYF. The chain joins TRBV20-1 to TRBJ2-5; 10 bases map to TRBD2. The germline V gene has CDR1 DFQATT and CDR2 SNEGSKA (reference sequence). The CDR3 is 14 amino acids. V gave up 6 bases and J gave up 2 bases; unmatched junction bases: 6.

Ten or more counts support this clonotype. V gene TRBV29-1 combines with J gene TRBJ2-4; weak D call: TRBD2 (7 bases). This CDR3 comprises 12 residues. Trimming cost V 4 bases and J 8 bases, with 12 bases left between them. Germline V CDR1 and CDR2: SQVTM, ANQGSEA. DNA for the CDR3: TGCAGCGTTGGTAGGGGGGGAGACATTCAGTACTTC. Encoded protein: CSVGRGGDIQYF. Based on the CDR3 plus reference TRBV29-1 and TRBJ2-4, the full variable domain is SAVISQKPSRDICQRGTSLTIQCQVDSQVTMMFWYRQQPGQSLTLIATANQGSEATYESGFVIDKFPISRPNLTFSTLTVSNMSPEDSSIYLCSVGRGGDIQYFGAGTRLSVL.

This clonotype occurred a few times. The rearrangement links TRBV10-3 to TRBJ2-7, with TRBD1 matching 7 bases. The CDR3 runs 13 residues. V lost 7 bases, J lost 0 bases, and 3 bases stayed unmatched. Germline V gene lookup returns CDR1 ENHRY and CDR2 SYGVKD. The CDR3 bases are TGTGCCATCAACGGACAGGACTCCTACGAGCAGTACTTC. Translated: CAINGQDSYEQYF.

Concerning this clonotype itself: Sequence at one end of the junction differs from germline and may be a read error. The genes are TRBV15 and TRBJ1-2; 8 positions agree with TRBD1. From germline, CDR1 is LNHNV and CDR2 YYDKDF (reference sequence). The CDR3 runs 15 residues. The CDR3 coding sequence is TGTACCACCAGCAGGGGAAACAGGGGGAAAATTGGCTACACCTTC. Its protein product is CTTSRGNRGKIGYTF.

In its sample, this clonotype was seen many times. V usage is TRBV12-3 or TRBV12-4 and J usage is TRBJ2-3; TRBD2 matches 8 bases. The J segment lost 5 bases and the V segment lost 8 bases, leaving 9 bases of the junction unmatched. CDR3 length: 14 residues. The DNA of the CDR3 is TGTGCCAGCCACCGGGGGGGGCGAGTAGATACGCAGTATTTT. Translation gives CASHRGGRVDTQYF.

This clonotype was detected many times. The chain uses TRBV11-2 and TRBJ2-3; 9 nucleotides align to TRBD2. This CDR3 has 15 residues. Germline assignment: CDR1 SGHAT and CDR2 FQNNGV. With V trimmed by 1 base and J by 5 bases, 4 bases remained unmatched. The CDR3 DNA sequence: TGTGCCAGCAGCTTAGTAGTGACTAGCGGAGATACGCAGTATTTT. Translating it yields CASSLVVTSGDTQYF.